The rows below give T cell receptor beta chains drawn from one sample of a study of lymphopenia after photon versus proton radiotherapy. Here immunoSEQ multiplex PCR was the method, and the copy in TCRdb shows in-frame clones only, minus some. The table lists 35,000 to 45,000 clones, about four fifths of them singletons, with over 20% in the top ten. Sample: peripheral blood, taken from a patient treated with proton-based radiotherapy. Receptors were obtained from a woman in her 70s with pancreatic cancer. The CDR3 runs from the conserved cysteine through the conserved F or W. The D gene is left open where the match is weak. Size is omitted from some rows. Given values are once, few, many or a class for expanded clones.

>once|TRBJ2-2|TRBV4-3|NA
CASSQGVAGELFF
TGCGCCAGCAGCCAAGGTGTAGCCGGGGAGCTGTTTTTT
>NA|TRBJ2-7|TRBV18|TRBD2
CASSLGTAKGLAGGSYEQYF
TGTGCCAGCTCACTCGGGACAGCTAAGGGACTAGCGGGAGGTTCCTACGAGCAGTACTTC
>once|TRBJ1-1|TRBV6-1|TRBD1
CARMGGGAFNEAFF
TGTGCCAGGATGGGAGGGGGCGCATTCAATGAAGCTTTCTTT
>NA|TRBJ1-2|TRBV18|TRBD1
CASSRSDRGKYGYTF
TGTGCCAGCTCACGGTCGGACAGGGGTAAATACGGCTACACCTTC
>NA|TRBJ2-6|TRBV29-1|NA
CSVAGQPRSGANVLTF
TGCAGCGTTGCGGGCCAGCCTCGCTCTGGGGCCAACGTCCTGACTTTC
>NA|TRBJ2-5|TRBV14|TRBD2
CASSQEPGLPPEGQYF
TGTGCCAGCAGCCAAGAACCGGGACTACCTCCGGAGGGCCAGTACTTC
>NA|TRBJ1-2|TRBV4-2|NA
CASSLDSGGYTF
TGTGCCAGCAGCCTCGACAGTGGCGGCTACACCTTC
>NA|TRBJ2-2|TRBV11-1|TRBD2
CASSSPPGLAIPGELFF
TGTGCCAGCAGCTCACCTCCGGGACTAGCGATCCCCGGGGAGCTGTTTTTT
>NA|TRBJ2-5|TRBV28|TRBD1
CASSPLPGQGPVTQYF
TGTGCCAGCAGCCCCTTGCCGGGACAGGGACCAGTGACCCAGTACTTC
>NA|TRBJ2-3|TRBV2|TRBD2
CASTNLAGVTDTQYF
TGTGCCAGCACCAATTTAGCGGGAGTAACAGATACGCAGTATTTT